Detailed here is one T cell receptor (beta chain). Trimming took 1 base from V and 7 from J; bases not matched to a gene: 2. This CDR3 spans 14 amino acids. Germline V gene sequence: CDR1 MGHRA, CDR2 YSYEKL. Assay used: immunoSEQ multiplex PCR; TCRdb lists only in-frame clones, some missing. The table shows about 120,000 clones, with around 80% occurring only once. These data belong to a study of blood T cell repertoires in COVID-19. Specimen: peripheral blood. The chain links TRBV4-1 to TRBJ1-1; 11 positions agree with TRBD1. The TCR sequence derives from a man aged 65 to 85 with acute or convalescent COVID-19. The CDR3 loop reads CASSQAGTGGEAFF. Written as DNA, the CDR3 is TGCGCCAGCAGCCAAGCGGGGACAGGGGGTGAAGCTTTCTTT.